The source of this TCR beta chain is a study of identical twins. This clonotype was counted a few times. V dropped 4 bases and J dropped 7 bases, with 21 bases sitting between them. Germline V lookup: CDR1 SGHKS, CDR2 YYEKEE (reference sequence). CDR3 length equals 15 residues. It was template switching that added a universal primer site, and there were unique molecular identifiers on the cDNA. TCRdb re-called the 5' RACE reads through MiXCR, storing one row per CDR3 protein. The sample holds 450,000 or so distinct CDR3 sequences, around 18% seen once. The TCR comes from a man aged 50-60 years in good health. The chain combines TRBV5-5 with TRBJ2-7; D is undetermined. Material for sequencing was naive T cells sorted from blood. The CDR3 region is CASSPWTAAGGEQYF. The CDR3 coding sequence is TGTGCCAGCAGCCCCTGGACGGCTGCTGGCGGAGAGCAGTACTTC.